These 27 T cell receptor beta chains came from one sample sequenced in a study of T cell repertoires in cytomegalovirus infection. TCRdb analysed the reads with MiXCR anew, one entry per CDR3 protein. The sample carries some 350,000 distinct CDR3 sequences, under 35% recorded once. Their target antigens are unknown. The material was cultured PBMCs, obtained from culture after CMV antigen stimulation. These TCRs come from a human donor in good health (CMV status not recorded). Some clones in this sample may be carry-over from other donors' samples.

The chain employs TRBV4-1 and TRBJ1-4; possible D gene TRBD1, 6 bases. Germline CDR1 and CDR2: MGHRA and YSYEKL. V lost 1 base and J 0 bases, leaving 15 bases between the germline ends. CDR3 size: 18 residues. CDR3 DNA sequence: TGCGCCAGCAGCCAAGGACAGGTGGTACTTGCAACTAATGAAAAACTGTTTTTT. This codes for CASSQGQVVLATNEKLFF.

This clonotype was counted a few times. This chain links TRBV6-1 with TRBJ1-5; weak D call: TRBD1 (5 bases). Germline CDR1 and CDR2: MNHNS and SASEGT. V lost 1 base and J lost 9, with 16 bases in between. CDR3 length: 15 amino acids. Written as DNA, the CDR3 is TGTGCCAGCAGTGAAGGAATCGGGGGTCAGAGGCCCCAGCATTTT. Protein: CASSEGIGGQRPQHF.

V gene TRBV7-6 combines with J gene TRBJ1-2; maybe TRBD1 (6 bases). Trimming took off 4 bases at V and 4 bases at J, with 19 bases between the two ends. CDR1 is SGHVS and CDR2 is FNYEAQ in the germline V gene. CDR3 length: 16 residues. In DNA, the CDR3 is TGTGCCAGCAGCTCTGTCAACAGGGATTCTACCTATGGCTACACCTTC. Translated, it gives CASSSVNRDSTYGYTF.

This chain connects TRBV2 to TRBJ1-3; D ambiguous. The length of the CDR3 is 15 residues. In germline, CDR1 is SNHLY, CDR2 FYNNEI. Trimming removed 1 base from V and 0 bases from J, with 7 bases in between. The CDR3 region has the DNA TGTGCCAGCAGTGAAGTCAGGAGCTCTGGAAACACCATATATTTT. Amino acid sequence: CASSEVRSSGNTIYF.

The DNA of the CDR3 is TGTGCCAGCAGCCCAACAGGGACAGAATATGGCTACACCTTC. Translation gives CASSPTGTEYGYTF. The chain recombines TRBV7-4 with TRBJ1-2; 7 positions match TRBD1. CDR3 length: 14 residues. V dropped 5 bases and J dropped 5; count of bases not matched to a gene: 8. Germline loops: CDR1 SGHVT, CDR2 SQSDAQ.

Ten or more counts support this clonotype. The DNA for the CDR3 is TGTGCCAGCAGCTTACGCACAGGGGTTCAGTCACCCCTCCACTTT. This translates into CASSLRTGVQSPLHF. The chain links TRBV7-6 to TRBJ1-6; the match to TRBD1 covers 7 bases. The CDR3 is 15 residues long. Unmatched junction bases numbered 8, after V lost 2 bases and J lost 10 bases. Germline V gives CDR1 SGHVS, CDR2 FNYEAQ.

In this sample, this clonotype turned up many times. V is TRBV12-3 or TRBV12-4 and J is TRBJ2-1; 8 nucleotides match TRBD1. The CDR3 has 14 residues. The junction had 7 bases not matched to a gene; V was cut back by 7 bases and J by 5 bases. The CDR3 DNA reads as TGTGCCAGCACCCTGACAGGGGTAAACAATGAGCAGTTCTTC. Its translation is CASTLTGVNNEQFF.

A few counts support this clonotype. The chain combines TRBV5-5 with TRBJ1-5; D is ambiguous. Germline V gives CDR1 SGHKS, CDR2 YYEKEE (reference sequence). The germline V and J ends were trimmed by 4 bases and 2 bases, with 13 bases remaining between them. The CDR3 sequence is 15 residues long. The CDR3 DNA is TGTGCCAGCAGCCGCGAGGGTTATGGCAATCAGCCCCAGCATTTT. It is translated as CASSREGYGNQPQHF.

V is TRBV9 and J is TRBJ2-3; possibly TRBD1 for D (5 bases). Germline V gene sequence: CDR1 SGDLS, CDR2 YYNGEE. The CDR3 extends over 13 amino acids. The V and J ends lost 7 bases and 4 bases respectively, with 13 bases between them. In DNA form, the CDR3 reads TGTGCCAGCTCCCCACAGGTCGCAGATACGCAGTATTTT. Protein: CASSPQVADTQYF.

The chain uses TRBV19 and TRBJ2-7; 11 nucleotides align to TRBD2. The length of the CDR3 is 17 residues. The germline CDR1 and CDR2 sequences are LNHDA and SQIVND (reference sequence). J lost 3 bases, V lost 0 bases, and 7 bases had no gene match. Written as DNA, the CDR3 is TGTGCCAGTAGTATAGAATTACTGACTAGCGGGAACTACGAGCAGTACTTC. This codes for CASSIELLTSGNYEQYF.

CDR3 protein: CASAKGSGTSGSFTDTQYF. The DNA of the CDR3 is TGTGCCAGTGCCAAGGGGTCGGGGACTAGCGGGAGTTTCACAGATACGCAGTATTTT. The J gene is TRBJ2-3, the V gene TRBV19; TRBD2 aligns across 14 bases. The CDR3 consists of 19 residues. J lost 2 bases, V lost 8 bases, and 15 bases had no gene match. The germline V gene has CDR1 LNHDA and CDR2 SQIVND (reference sequence).

This clonotype was found a few times. V usage is TRBV18 and J usage is TRBJ2-2; the D is unclear. CDR3 length: 14 amino acids. Germline-derived CDR1 and CDR2 are KGHSH and LQKENI. Between the trimmed V and J ends, which lost 5 bases and 0 bases, there was a span of 7 bases. The CDR3: CASSYSPNTGELFF. The CDR3 DNA sequence: TGTGCCAGCTCATACAGTCCGAACACCGGGGAGCTGTTTTTT.

This chain connects TRBV7-3 to TRBJ2-3, with D uncertain. The CDR3 length is 15 residues. Germline V gives CDR1 SGHTA, CDR2 FQGTGA. V lost 2 bases to trimming and J lost 3 bases, with 12 bases between them. The CDR3 region is CASSLEGIRTDTQYF. The CDR3 bases are TGTGCCAGCAGCTTAGAAGGCATTCGGACAGATACGCAGTATTTT. Supplemented by reference TRBV7-3 and TRBJ2-3, the full variable domain reads GAGVSQTPSNKVTEKGKYVELRCDPISGHTALYWYRQSLGQGPEFLIYFQGTGAADDSGLPNDRFFAVRPEGSVSTLKIQRTERGDSAVYLCASSLEGIRTDTQYFGPGTRLTVL.

This clonotype was found a few times. V is TRBV19 and J is TRBJ2-5, with TRBD1 identical over 10 bases. V dropped 7 bases and J dropped 5; count of bases not matched to a gene: 16. Germline assignment: CDR1 LNHDA and CDR2 SQIVND (reference sequence). The CDR3 length is 17 residues. The CDR3 loop is CASTPGQGFIRLETQYF. In nucleotides, the CDR3 is TGTGCCAGTACCCCGGGACAGGGGTTCATCCGTCTTGAGACCCAGTACTTC.

The sample holds a few counts of this clonotype. The chain recombines TRBV27 with TRBJ1-1; D gene unclear. The CDR3 contains 14 residues. Germline V gives CDR1 MNHEY, CDR2 SMNVEV (reference sequence). V gave up 3 bases and J gave up 4 bases, with 12 bases separating them. The CDR3 coding sequence is TGTGCCAGCAGTTTCTGGTCCCGCCGCACTGAAGCTTTCTTT. Translation gives CASSFWSRRTEAFF.

Worth noting for this clonotype: This may stem from a read error, because a much larger clone lies one nucleotide away. The V and J genes are TRBV7-2 and TRBJ1-2, with 7 bases aligning to TRBD1. In germline, CDR1 is SGHTA, CDR2 FQGNSA. This CDR3 comprises 13 residues. The CDR3 nucleotides read TGTGCCTGCAGCTTGGGACAGTTTCGTGGCTACACCTTC. Amino acid sequence: CACSLGQFRGYTF.

This clonotype turned up a few times. The CDR3 protein is CASSLGGSGSFAYEQYF. In nucleotides, the CDR3 is TGTGCCAGCAGCTTAGGAGGTAGCGGGAGTTTCGCCTACGAGCAGTACTTC. This chain uses TRBV7-2 with TRBJ2-7, with 9 positions matching TRBD2. V shed 1 base and J 2 bases; nucleotides not matched to a gene: 9. Germline CDR1 is SGHTA and CDR2 is FQGNSA. The CDR3 runs to 17 residues.

For this clonotype: The conserved final phenylalanine or tryptophan is absent from the CDR3, which likely points to a read error. This chain uses TRBV19 with TRBJ1-1, with D possibly being TRBD1 (5 bases). CDR1 is LNHDA, CDR2 SQIVND, per germline (reference sequence). Trimming left V 1 base short and J 6 bases short, with 9 bases between. The CDR3 loop spans 13 amino acids. The CDR3 protein is CASSIVSGAEAFL. In nucleotides, the CDR3 is TGTGCCAGTAGTATAGTGTCGGGGGCTGAAGCTTTCTTA.

In this sample, this clonotype turned up a few times. The chain has TRBV7-3 and TRBJ1-2, with D tentatively TRBD1 (5 bases). This CDR3 spans 14 amino acids. Germline V lookup: CDR1 SGHTA, CDR2 FQGTGA. Trimming took 5 bases from V and 4 from J, leaving 14 bases between them. The CDR3 bases are TGTGCCAGCAGCGCCTTCGGGGGGGGCTATGGCTACACCTTC. Its protein is CASSAFGGGYGYTF.

J is TRBJ2-2 and V is TRBV4-1, with TRBD1 matching 8 bases. Germline V gene sequence: CDR1 MGHRA, CDR2 YSYEKL. The CDR3 consists of 16 residues. V dropped 6 bases and J dropped 1; count of bases not matched to a gene: 7. CDR3 DNA sequence: TGCGCCAGCAGTCGCGGACAGGGCCTGAACACCGGGGAGCTGTTTTTT. As protein: CASSRGQGLNTGELFF.

This clonotype came up many times. The gene calls are TRBV7-8 and TRBJ2-7; TRBD2 is a possible D gene (5 bases). V lost 0 bases, J lost 4 bases, and 13 bases lay in between. CDR3 size: 15 residues. CDR1 is SGHVS and CDR2 is FQNEAQ in the germline V gene. DNA for the CDR3: TGTGCCAGCAGCTTAGCGGCAGGACTCACATACGAGCAGTACTTC. Translated, it gives CASSLAAGLTYEQYF. The whole variable domain, filled in from reference TRBV7-8 and TRBJ2-7, reads GAGVSQSPRYKVAKRGQDVALRCDPISGHVSLFWYQQALGQGPEFLTYFQNEAQLDKSGLPSDRFFAERPEGSVSTLKIQRTQQEDSAVYLCASSLAAGLTYEQYFGPGTRLTVT.

V is TRBV6-5 and J is TRBJ1-3, with D hard to call. Deletions cut 6 bases from V and 7 bases from J, with 16 bases between. There are 14 residues in the CDR3. The germline CDR1 and CDR2 sequences are MNHEY and SVGAGI. Here the CDR3 reads CASRSGLSGNTIYF. For the CDR3, the DNA is TGTGCCAGCAGATCGGGCCTCAGCGGGAACACCATATATTTT.

There are a few counts of this clonotype. This sequence joins TRBV5-1 and TRBJ2-5; D is perhaps TRBD1 or TRBD2 (6 bases each). V was pared by 0 bases and J by 1 base, with 13 bases between. There are 16 residues in the CDR3. CDR1 is SGHRS, CDR2 YFSETQ, per germline. The CDR3 DNA sequence: TGCGCCAGCAGCTTGGGGGGGGCGAGGGTCCAAGAGACCCAGTACTTC. Translation gives CASSLGGARVQETQYF.

V usage is TRBV7-4 and J usage is TRBJ1-1; TRBD1 is a possible D gene (6 bases). The CDR3 contains 15 residues. V was trimmed by 5 bases and J by 3 bases, leaving 16 bases between them. CDR1 and CDR2 (germline): SGHVT, SQSDAQ. The CDR3: CASSPGGRTDTEAFF. CDR3 nucleotide sequence: TGTGCCAGCAGCCCCGGGGGGAGGACAGACACTGAAGCTTTCTTT.

This clonotype occurred a few times. The chain recombines TRBV7-3 with TRBJ2-3; possible D gene TRBD2, 6 bases. The CDR3 is made up of 15 amino acids. The germline CDR1 and CDR2 sequences are SGHTA and FQGTGA. The V and J ends lost 5 bases and 7 bases respectively, with 19 bases between them. The CDR3 protein is CASSPLSGATNTQYF. In DNA, the CDR3 is TGTGCCAGCAGCCCCCTTTCGGGAGCGACAAATACGCAGTATTTT. The full variable domain, its missing parts supplied by reference TRBV7-3 and TRBJ2-3, is GAGVSQTPSNKVTEKGKYVELRCDPISGHTALYWYRQSLGQGPEFLIYFQGTGAADDSGLPNDRFFAVRPEGSVSTLKIQRTERGDSAVYLCASSPLSGATNTQYFGPGTRLTVL.

This chain connects TRBV7-9 to TRBJ2-4, with 7 bases identical to TRBD1. The CDR3 is 17 amino acids. The V gene's germline CDR1 is SEHNR and CDR2 FQNEAQ (reference sequence). After removal of 4 bases from V and 0 bases from J, the junction contained 9 bases not matched to a gene. CDR3: CASSSSGTVIAKNIQYF. The CDR3 DNA sequence: TGTGCCAGCAGCTCCTCCGGGACAGTAATAGCCAAAAACATTCAGTACTTC.

The sample holds a few counts of this clonotype. This sequence joins TRBV15 and TRBJ1-1; D unclear. CDR3 length: 14 residues. The V gene's germline CDR1 is LNHNV and CDR2 YYDKDF (reference sequence). Trimming removed 0 bases from V and 2 bases from J, with 7 bases in between. As DNA, the CDR3 is TGTGCCACCAGCAGAGATTGGGATAACACTGAAGCTTTCTTT. Protein sequence: CATSRDWDNTEAFF.